These 7 T cell receptor beta chains originate from one sample sequenced in a study of CD8 T cells in ankylosing spondylitis (dated 2017 in TCRdb). What the work shows at the level of the full study, not this receptor alone: A TCR beta motif of several highly homologous amino acid variants appeared characteristic of blood from ankylosing spondylitis patients.

Their specific antigens are unknown. Library preparation used 5' RACE. This sample was sequenced with an Illumina HiSeq 2500. Using fastp trimming at Q25 and MiXCR clonotype assembly, TCRdb reanalyzed the public sequencing data and kept in-frame beta chains. CDR3 protein sequences are deduplicated, and each keeps its most common genes and DNA. This sample is represented by a few hundred thousand distinct CDR3 sequences; about 22% of them were singletons. 15% to 20% of the sample rests with the top ten. Sequencing was performed on blood, either unsorted or a sorted T cell fraction (not recorded which). These receptors were obtained from a male donor with ankylosing spondylitis.

CDR3 nucleotides: TGTGCCACCAGTAAAACAGGGTTTGAGCAGTTCTTC. Amino acids: CATSKTGFEQFF. The V and J genes are TRBV24-1 and TRBJ2-1; possibly TRBD1 for D (6 bases). The CDR3 loop spans 12 amino acids. Germline CDR1 reads KGHDR; CDR2 reads SFDVKD. V gave up 6 bases and J gave up 9 bases, with 11 bases separating them.

This chain uses TRBV9 with TRBJ2-2; TRBD2 matches 15 bases. V lost 3 bases and J lost 1; bases outside the gene matches: 4. The CDR3 is 18 amino acids. Germline values: CDR1 SGDLS, CDR2 YYNGEE. The CDR3 is CASSAGLAGGLNTGELFF. For the CDR3, the DNA is TGTGCCAGCAGCGCGGGACTAGCGGGAGGACTGAACACCGGGGAGCTGTTTTTT.

The chain links TRBV7-2 to TRBJ2-7; 9 nucleotides agree with TRBD1. The J segment lost 4 bases and the V segment lost 5 bases, leaving 6 bases of the junction unmatched. The CDR3 is made up of 14 amino acids. Per germline, CDR1 SGHTA and CDR2 FQGNSA. The CDR3: CASSRWTGEYEQYF. CDR3 nucleotides: TGTGCCAGCAGCCGATGGACAGGGGAATACGAGCAGTACTTC.

The V call is TRBV27, the J call TRBJ1-2, with D unclear. V was trimmed by 3 bases and J by 4 bases, leaving 15 bases between them. CDR1 MNHEY and CDR2 SMNVEV come from the germline V gene (reference sequence). The CDR3 consists of 15 residues. CDR3 sequence: CASSLKFMGLYGYTF. DNA of the CDR3: TGTGCCAGCAGTTTGAAATTTATGGGCCTCTATGGCTACACCTTC.

This clonotype was picked up a small number of times. The chain recombines TRBV3-1 with TRBJ2-1, with 7 positions matching TRBD1. This CDR3 is 13 amino acids long. V gave up 2 bases and J gave up 12 bases; unmatched junction bases: 7. The germline CDR1 and CDR2 sequences are LGHDT and YNNKEL (reference sequence). CDR3 sequence reads: CASSQKSTGMQFF. As DNA, the CDR3 is TGTGCCAGCAGCCAAAAATCGACAGGGATGCAGTTCTTC.

This clonotype was seen more than once but under ten times. The genes are TRBV6-5 and TRBJ1-1; D not resolved. The CDR3 loop spans 11 amino acids. The V gene lost 7 bases and the J gene lost 8 bases, with 11 bases spanning the gap. Germline CDR1 is MNHEY and CDR2 is SVGAGI. CDR3 DNA sequence: TGTGCCAGCATAACGGGCCGGGAAGCTTTCTTT. Protein product: CASITGREAFF.

This clonotype showed up just a few times. The V call is TRBV5-1, the J call TRBJ2-1; D is uncertain. The CDR3 totals 14 residues. Germline values: CDR1 SGHRS, CDR2 YFSETQ. V lost 0 bases to trimming and J lost 4 bases, with 8 bases between them. The CDR3 here is CASSLGDVYNEQFF. CDR3 coding DNA: TGCGCCAGCAGCTTGGGTGACGTATACAATGAGCAGTTCTTC. The full variable domain, rest sourced from reference TRBV5-1 and TRBJ2-1, is KAGVTQTPRYLIKTRGQQVTLSCSPISGHRSVSWYQQTPGQGLQFLFEYFSETQRNKGNFPGRFSGRQFSNSRSEMNVSTLELGDSALYLCASSLGDVYNEQFFGPGTRLTVL.